This TCR beta chain comes out of a study of cytomegalovirus exposure and HLA in healthy donors. Study-wide results and caveats: Association with HLA alleles at 0.05 false discovery rate was found for some 18,000 TCR beta sequences in a later analysis. Presence/absence analyses supposed approximately even sequencing depth among donors.

Turning to this clone: Its antigen is unknown.

The PCR had 60 Vbeta and 13 Jbeta primers. Sequencing was performed with immunoSEQ multiplex PCR; in TCRdb, only in-frame clones are kept and a portion is missing. This sample has under 70,000 clones, with 68% found just once. Healthy people donating bone marrow made up the donors. This clonotype was obtained from a woman in her thirties in good health and CMV-seronegative. Sequenced: PBMCs.

DNA for the CDR3: TGTGCCAGCAGCTTACAGGGATACACCATATATTTT. Protein sequence: CASSLQGYTIYF. The gene calls are TRBV7-9 and TRBJ1-3; perhaps TRBD1 as D (5 bases). The CDR3 has 12 amino acids. Germline values: CDR1 SEHNR, CDR2 FQNEAQ (reference sequence). Trimming stripped 2 bases from V and 8 bases from J, with 7 bases between. The full variable domain, rest sourced from reference TRBV7-9 and TRBJ1-3, is DTGVSQNPRHKITKRGQNVTFRCDPISEHNRLYWYRQTLGQGPEFLTYFQNEAQLEKSRLLSDRFSAERPKGSFSTLEIQRTEQGDSAMYLCASSLQGYTIYFGEGSWLTVV.